The source of this TCR beta chain is a study of regulatory T cells in long-lasting Graves disease (dated by TCRdb to the early 2020s). Describing the broader study: Antithyroid drugs had been taken for less than 3 months by newly diagnosed Graves' disease patients. Patients with persistent Graves' disease were compared with patients with newly diagnosed Graves' disease using TCR sequencing and RNA sequencing of peripheral blood. The study took place in China and was registered as a clinical trial. TCR sequencing covered some 13 persistent and 20 or so newly diagnosed Graves' disease patients, 33 samples in total.

The full study reports these points: The authors noted that the small sample size was a limitation that may lower accuracy. Persistent disease showed preferential use of TRBV28, TRBJ1-2 and TRBJ2-5, whereas newly diagnosed disease favored TRBV20-1 and TRBJ2-1. Persistent Graves' disease patients showed lower TCR Shannon entropy and fewer highly expanded clones than newly diagnosed patients, suggesting clonal expansion. Patients with persistent disease shared more public clonotypes (about 3,000) than newly diagnosed patients did (around 980). Because the primary lesion, thyroid tissue, could not be accessed, the study looked at peripheral blood alone. Only the TCR beta chain was sequenced and analyzed.

Germline trimming amounts to 7 bases on V and 6 bases on J, with 5 as the count of junction bases outside the gene matches. Via the germline V gene (reference sequence), CDR1 is MNHEY and CDR2 SMNVEV. Measured from the cysteine to the phenylalanine, the CDR3 is 14 residues long. Only the CDR3 region is kept as DNA, spanning 42 bases read in frame from base 1. This clonotype has more than one count but fewer than ten. The antigen this receptor binds is unknown. Base qualities were left out, and no much larger clone turns up one base away. Reading the label with the study, this specimen's time point is: newly diagnosed GD, antithyroid drugs for less than 3 months. For both TCR sequencing and RNA sequencing, RNA was extracted from PBMCs using TRIzol. The diagnosis of Graves' disease followed American Thyroid Association guidelines. Recruitment of patients was carried out at an endocrinology department in Xi'an, China. Each patient gave around 9.2 milliliters of peripheral blood, collected in an EDTA anticoagulant tube. Ficoll Paque Plus density gradient separation was used to isolate PBMCs, and no additional T cell sorting was done. RNA quality was checked with an Agilent 2100 Bioanalyzer and agarose gel, and concentration with a NanoDrop 2000.

The method was multiplex PCR. Reads for this sample came from an Illumina HiSeq 4000. To build TCR beta libraries, CDR3 regions were amplified by Arm-PCR using iRepertoire HTBI primers. Before sequencing, the PCR products underwent gel purification. As for the original processing: Gene usage analysis of CDR3 amino acid clonotypes used the 62 TRBV and approximately 13 TRBJ segments found across samples. COPE and FqMerger were used to merge the filtered high-quality paired reads into contigs. BLAST was used to align contigs to IMGT TRBV, TRBD and TRBJ reference genes, with CDR3 defined following IMGT. Any clonotype with a frequency above 0.1% was classified as a highly expanded clone. Shannon entropy was used to measure repertoire diversity, and the Gini coefficient was used to measure V-J evenness. A clonotype found in more than one individual was treated as public. TCRdb applied fastp at Q25 and MiXCR to the public reads, then kept only in-frame beta chains. Identical CDR3 proteins give one entry, which carries the most common genes and DNA. TCRdb, not the original authors, processed these V and J calls. Within this sample are over 500,000 distinct CDR3 sequences, with about 16% of them counted one time only. Around 11% of the sample belongs to the ten largest clones.

These data also featured in a second study, about T cells in Graves' hyperthyroidism and ophthalmopathy. That second publication adds: A patient counted as having stable Graves' hyperthyroidism if no progression to ophthalmopathy occurred over 18 months of follow-up. Hyperthyroidism patients were newly diagnosed, had a disease duration of under 2 months, and were aged 18 to 65 years. The study excluded patients with uncontrolled infections, other autoimmune diseases, pregnancy or lactation. Clinical symptoms, serum thyroxine and TRAb, thyroid ultrasound, and orbital computed tomography formed the basis for the diagnoses. For the first round of RT-PCR on the TCR CDR3, the HTBI primer set was used together with the Qiagen OneStep RT-PCR kit. Most expanded thyroid clonotypes (frequency above 0.001) were also found in blood, which suggests that blood repertoires may mirror thyroid immune responses. In cross-validation, a model built on a 13 V-J signature told ophthalmopathy apart from stable hyperthyroidism with under 90% sensitivity and around 84% specificity, and in testing the same model reached 80%/75%. In validation, progression to ophthalmopathy was predicted by the model with 70.59% sensitivity and 72.22% specificity, a median of 6.5 months before onset. TCR V-J signatures able to tell the groups apart were searched for in a discovery cohort of 90 to 100 patients, of whom 40 to 45 had Graves' ophthalmopathy and about 60 had stable Graves' hyperthyroidism. Prospective prediction of ophthalmopathy was tested in an independent validation cohort of 18 to 20 hyperthyroidism patients and 15 to 17 patients who later progressed to ophthalmopathy. The roughly 100 discovery patients were randomly divided into training and test sets at a 7:3 ratio. In roughly six Graves' hyperthyroidism patients, the study also compared T-cell repertoires from thyroid tissue with T-cell repertoires from blood. After blood sampling, hyperthyroidism patients were treated with methimazole at a starting dose of 30 mg daily, and ophthalmopathy patients were treated with high-dose intravenous methylprednisolone. The libraries were constructed in a second round of multiplex PCR and then size-selected and purified. Sequencing of the libraries was done on an Illumina HiSeq2000 using paired-end 100 bp reads. SOAPnuke was used to process the raw data, removing reads that contained adapters or uncalled bases, had a mean Phred below 15, or lacked an exact match to the constant primer or identifier. High-quality paired reads were merged with COPE v1.2.5, and unique nucleotide sequences were defined as clonotypes. MiTCR v1.1 was used to align the clonotypes against IMGT TRBV, TRBD and TRBJ reference segments. Analysis was restricted to V-J combinations with a frequency above 0.0001, which covered roughly 99% of repertoires. The TCS score was defined as the ratio of F50 (clonal expansion) to E x V (chaos), calculated using BLOSUM62-based TCRdist between CDR3 peptides within each V-J. Welch's t-statistics and random forest reduced several hundred V-J features to about 13, which were used in a naive Bayes classifier (R e1071). Sample size was not statistically predetermined, and investigators were not blinded to group allocation. TCR Vbeta CDR3 sequencing of 120 to 150 peripheral blood samples (approximately 44 ophthalmopathy, about 74 hyperthyroidism and some 17 progressor patients) is reported in the paper.

Sequencing used peripheral blood mononuclear cells (PBMCs), obtained at new diagnosis, from a patient treated with antithyroid drugs. The chain links TRBV27 with TRBJ2-2, with 10 middle bases fitting TRBD2. The source is a man younger than 35 with Graves disease. Donor details come from another sample of the same person, matched by shared clones. The DNA sequence follows: TGTGCCAGCAAGAGAGCGGGGGGGGCCGGGGAGCTGTTTTTT. It specifies CASKRAGGAGELFF.